The rows below give T cell receptor beta chains drawn from one sample of a study of blood T cell repertoires in COVID-19. Some clones are missing from TCRdb's copy, which holds only in-frame ones; the method was immunoSEQ multiplex PCR. The sample gives fewer than 450,000 clones, 88% of which show up once; 1.2% is in the top ten. The sequencing sample was made of PBMCs or T cells enriched from blood (not recorded which). These receptor sequences come from a woman aged 18-29 years who had recovered from COVID-19. Each CDR3 is given with its conserved first and last residue. A D gene is named only where the DNA matches it firmly. Not all rows give a size; the values are once, few, many and, for expanded clones, a class.

>TRBV9|TRBD1|TRBJ2-2|-
TGTGCCAGCAGCTTCATGGACAGGGGGGTGCTGTTTTTT
CASSFMDRGVLFF
>TRBV7-2|-|TRBJ1-6|few
TGTGCCAGCAGCCCAGTTGGCGGAAATTCACCCCTCCACTTT
CASSPVGGNSPLHF
>TRBV5-4|-|TRBJ2-3|once
TGTGCCAGCAGCGACGTACCCCAGCGGGTTAGCACAGATACGCAGTATTTT
CASSDVPQRVSTDTQYF
>TRBV6-5|-|TRBJ1-1|once
TGTGCCAGCAGTTACCGAGGCGCTAACACTGAAGCTTTCTTT
CASSYRGANTEAFF
>TRBV7-2|TRBD1|TRBJ1-4|-
TGTGCCAGCAGCAGGACAGGGCGTAATGAAAAACTGTTTTTT
CASSRTGRNEKLFF
>TRBV28|TRBD1|TRBJ1-2|-
TGTGCCAGCAGCCGACAGGGGCCCGGAGGCTACACCTTC
CASSRQGPGGYTF
>TRBV5-6|-|TRBJ2-5|once
TGTGCCAGCAGCTTGGTAATCCAGGGTGGGGAGACCCAGTACTTC
CASSLVIQGGETQYF
>TRBV7-9|-|TRBJ1-1|once
TGTGCCAGCAGCGTCCGCAGGGATTATACTGAAGCTTTCTTT
CASSVRRDYTEAFF
>TRBV4-2|TRBD2|TRBJ2-7|-
TGTGCCAGCAGCCAAGATCAACTAGCGGGGGCCTACGAGCAGTACTTC
CASSQDQLAGAYEQYF
>TRBV11-2|TRBD2|TRBJ2-1|-
TGTGCCAGCAGCTTGCGGGACTATAATGAGCAGTTCTTC
CASSLRDYNEQFF
>TRBV30|TRBD1|TRBJ1-1|-
TGTGCCTGGAGGGATCTCCGGGACAGGGCGGAAAACACTGAAGCTTTCTTT
CAWRDLRDRAENTEAFF
>TRBV4-1|-|TRBJ2-3|-
TGCGCCAGCAGCCCAGTACTAGGAGATACGCAGTATTTT
CASSPVLGDTQYF
>TRBV4-1|-|TRBJ1-5|-
TGCGCCAGCAGCCTGGACAGCGTCAATCAGCCCCAGCATTTT
CASSLDSVNQPQHF
>TRBV5-8|-|TRBJ2-7|-
TGTGCCAGCAGCTGGGGGTACAGGGAGAGCTACGAGCAGTACTTC
CASSWGYRESYEQYF